This T cell receptor (beta chain) comes out of a study of CD8 T cells in ankylosing spondylitis. Findings of the study overall: CD8+ cells made up the disease-linked clones, which were relatively rare in peripheral blood. A motif of fewer than ten highly homologous TCR beta variants was seen as apparently characteristic of ankylosing spondylitis blood.

This clonotype was observed a few times. As yet, its antigen is unknown. TCRdb analysed the 5' RACE reads with MiXCR anew, one entry per CDR3 protein. The table has approximately 300,000 distinct CDR3 sequences, 8% seen once. With V trimmed by 4 bases and J by 2 bases, 9 bases remained unmatched. The germline V gene has CDR1 SGHVS and CDR2 FNYEAQ. The CDR3 loop spans 16 amino acids. What was sequenced was blood, either unsorted or a sorted T cell fraction (not recorded which). The chain carries TRBV7-6 and TRBJ2-7; 9 bases line up with TRBD1. The sequence was collected from a male donor with ankylosing spondylitis. The CDR3 loop reads CASSSGTGSDPYEQYF. For the CDR3, the DNA is TGTGCCAGCAGCTCCGGGACAGGGTCGGACCCCTACGAGCAGTACTTC. Full variable domain (missing parts from reference TRBV7-6 and TRBJ2-7): GAGVSQSPRYKVTKRGQDVALRCDPISGHVSLYWYRQALGQGPEFLTYFNYEAQQDKSGLPNDRFSAERPEGSISTLTIQRTEQRDSAMYRCASSSGTGSDPYEQYFGPGTRLTVT.